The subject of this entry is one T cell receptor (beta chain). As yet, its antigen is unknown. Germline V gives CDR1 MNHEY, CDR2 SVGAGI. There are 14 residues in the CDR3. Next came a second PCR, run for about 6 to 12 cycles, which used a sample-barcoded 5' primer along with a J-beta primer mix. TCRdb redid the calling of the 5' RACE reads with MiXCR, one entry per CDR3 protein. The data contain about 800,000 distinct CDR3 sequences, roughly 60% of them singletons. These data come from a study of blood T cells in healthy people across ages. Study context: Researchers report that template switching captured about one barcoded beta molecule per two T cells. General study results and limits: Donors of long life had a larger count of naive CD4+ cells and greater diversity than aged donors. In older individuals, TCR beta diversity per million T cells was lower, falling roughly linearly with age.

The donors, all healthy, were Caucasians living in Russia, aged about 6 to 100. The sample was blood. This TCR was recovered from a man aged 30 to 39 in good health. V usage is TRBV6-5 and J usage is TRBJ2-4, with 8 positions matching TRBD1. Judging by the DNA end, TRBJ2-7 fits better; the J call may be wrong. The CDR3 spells CASSYAGQGYEQYF. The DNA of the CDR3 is TGTGCCAGCAGTTATGCTGGACAGGGCTACGAGCAGTACTTC.